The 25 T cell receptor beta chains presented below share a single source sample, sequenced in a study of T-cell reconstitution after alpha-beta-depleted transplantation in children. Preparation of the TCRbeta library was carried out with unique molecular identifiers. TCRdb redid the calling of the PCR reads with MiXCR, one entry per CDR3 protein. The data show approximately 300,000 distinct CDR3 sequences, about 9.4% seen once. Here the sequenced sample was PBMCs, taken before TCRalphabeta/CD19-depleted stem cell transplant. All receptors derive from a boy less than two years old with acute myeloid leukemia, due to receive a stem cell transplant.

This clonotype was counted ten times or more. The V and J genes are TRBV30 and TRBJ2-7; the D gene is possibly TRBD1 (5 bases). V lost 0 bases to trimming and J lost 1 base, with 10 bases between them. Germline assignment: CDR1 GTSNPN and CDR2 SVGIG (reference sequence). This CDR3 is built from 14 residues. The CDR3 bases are TGTGCCTGGAGTGTACGGACATGGTCCTACGAGCAGTACTTC. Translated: CAWSVRTWSYEQYF.

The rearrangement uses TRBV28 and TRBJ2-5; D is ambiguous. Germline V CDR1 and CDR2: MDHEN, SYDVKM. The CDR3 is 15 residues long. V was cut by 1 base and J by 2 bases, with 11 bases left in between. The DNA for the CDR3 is TGTGCCAGCAGTTTATTCCTCACAGTACAAGAGACCCAGTACTTC. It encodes CASSLFLTVQETQYF.

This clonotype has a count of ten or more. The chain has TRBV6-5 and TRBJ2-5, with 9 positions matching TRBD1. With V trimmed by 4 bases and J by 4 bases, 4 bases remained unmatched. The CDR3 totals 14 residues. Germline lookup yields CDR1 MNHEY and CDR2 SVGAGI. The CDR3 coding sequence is TGTGCCAGCAGTTCCCAGACAGGGGGAGAGACCCAGTACTTC. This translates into CASSSQTGGETQYF.

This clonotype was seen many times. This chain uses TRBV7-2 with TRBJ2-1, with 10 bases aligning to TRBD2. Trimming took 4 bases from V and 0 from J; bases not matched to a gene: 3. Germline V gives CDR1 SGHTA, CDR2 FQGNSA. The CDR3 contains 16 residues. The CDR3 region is CASSSRLAGSYNEQFF. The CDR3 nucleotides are TGTGCCAGCAGCTCTCGACTAGCGGGCTCCTACAATGAGCAGTTCTTC.

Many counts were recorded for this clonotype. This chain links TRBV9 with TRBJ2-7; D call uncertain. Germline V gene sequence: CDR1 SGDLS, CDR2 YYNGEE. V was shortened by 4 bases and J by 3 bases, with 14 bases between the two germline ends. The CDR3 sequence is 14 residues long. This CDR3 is CASSPSTTYYEQYF. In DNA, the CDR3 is TGTGCCAGCAGCCCATCGACGACCTACTACGAGCAGTACTTC.

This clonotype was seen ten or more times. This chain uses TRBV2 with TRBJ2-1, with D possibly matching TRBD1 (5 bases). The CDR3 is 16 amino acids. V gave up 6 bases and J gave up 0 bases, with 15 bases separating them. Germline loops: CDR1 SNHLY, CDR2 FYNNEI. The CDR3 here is CASRDDSFSSYNEQFF. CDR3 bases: TGTGCCAGCAGAGACGACAGTTTTAGCTCCTACAATGAGCAGTTCTTC.

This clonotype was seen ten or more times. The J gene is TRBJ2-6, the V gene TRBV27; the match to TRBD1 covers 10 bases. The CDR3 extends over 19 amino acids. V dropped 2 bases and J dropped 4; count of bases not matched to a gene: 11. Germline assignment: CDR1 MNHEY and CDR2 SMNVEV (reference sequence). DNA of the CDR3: TGTGCCAGCAGTTTAATTGGGGACAGGGGAGTGTGGGGGGCCAACGTCCTGACTTTC. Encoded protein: CASSLIGDRGVWGANVLTF.

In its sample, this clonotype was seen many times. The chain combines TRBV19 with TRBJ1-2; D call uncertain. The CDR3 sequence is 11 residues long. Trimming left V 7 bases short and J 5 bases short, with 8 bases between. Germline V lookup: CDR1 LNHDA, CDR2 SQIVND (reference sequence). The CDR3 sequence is CASKSVYGYTF. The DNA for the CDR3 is TGTGCCAGTAAATCCGTTTATGGCTACACCTTC.

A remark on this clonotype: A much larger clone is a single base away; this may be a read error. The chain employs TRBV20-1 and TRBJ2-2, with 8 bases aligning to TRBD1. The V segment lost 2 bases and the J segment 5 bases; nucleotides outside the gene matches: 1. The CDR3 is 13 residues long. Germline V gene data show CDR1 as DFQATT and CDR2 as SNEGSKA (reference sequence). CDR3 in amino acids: CSARRTGTGELFF. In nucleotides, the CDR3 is TGCAGTGCTAGAAGGACAGGGACCGGGGAGCTGTTTTTT.

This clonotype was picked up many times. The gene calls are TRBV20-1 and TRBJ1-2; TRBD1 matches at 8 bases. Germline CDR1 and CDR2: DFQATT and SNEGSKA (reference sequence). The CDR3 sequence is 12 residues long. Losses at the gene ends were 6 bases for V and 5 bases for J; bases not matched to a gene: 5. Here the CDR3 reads CSAVRTGYGYTF. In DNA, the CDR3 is TGCAGTGCAGTTAGGACAGGGTATGGCTACACCTTC.

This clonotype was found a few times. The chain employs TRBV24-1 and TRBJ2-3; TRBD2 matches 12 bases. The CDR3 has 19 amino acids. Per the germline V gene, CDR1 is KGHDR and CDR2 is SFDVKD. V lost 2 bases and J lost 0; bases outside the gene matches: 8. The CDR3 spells CATSDSPGLAGRSTDTQYF. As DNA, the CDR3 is TGTGCCACCAGTGATTCTCCGGGACTAGCGGGCCGTAGCACAGATACGCAGTATTTT.

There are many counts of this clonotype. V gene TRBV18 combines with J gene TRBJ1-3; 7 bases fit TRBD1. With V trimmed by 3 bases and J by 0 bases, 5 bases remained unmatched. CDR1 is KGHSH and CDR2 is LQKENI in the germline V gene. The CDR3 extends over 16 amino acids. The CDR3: CASSPTTGSSGNTIYF. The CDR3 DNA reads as TGTGCCAGCTCACCTACGACAGGGAGCTCTGGAAACACCATATATTTT.

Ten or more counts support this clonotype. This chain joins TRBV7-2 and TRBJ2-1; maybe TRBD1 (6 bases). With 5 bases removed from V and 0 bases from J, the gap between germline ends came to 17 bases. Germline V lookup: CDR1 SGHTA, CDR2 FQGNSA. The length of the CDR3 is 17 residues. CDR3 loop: CASSRQQGPYSYNEQFF. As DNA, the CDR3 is TGTGCCAGCAGCCGTCAGCAGGGGCCTTACTCCTACAATGAGCAGTTCTTC.

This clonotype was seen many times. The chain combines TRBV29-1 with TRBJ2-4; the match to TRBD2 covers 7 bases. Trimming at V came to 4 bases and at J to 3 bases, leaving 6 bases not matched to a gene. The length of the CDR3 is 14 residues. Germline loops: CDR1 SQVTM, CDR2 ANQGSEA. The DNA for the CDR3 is TGCAGCGTTGTGGGGCGGGGGAACAAAAACATTCAGTACTTC. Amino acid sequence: CSVVGRGNKNIQYF.

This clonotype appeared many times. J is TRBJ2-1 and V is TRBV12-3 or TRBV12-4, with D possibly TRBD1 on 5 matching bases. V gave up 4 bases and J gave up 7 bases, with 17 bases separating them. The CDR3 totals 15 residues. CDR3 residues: CASSSGARVRNEQFF. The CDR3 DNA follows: TGTGCCAGCAGTTCTGGGGCCAGGGTGCGGAATGAGCAGTTCTTC.

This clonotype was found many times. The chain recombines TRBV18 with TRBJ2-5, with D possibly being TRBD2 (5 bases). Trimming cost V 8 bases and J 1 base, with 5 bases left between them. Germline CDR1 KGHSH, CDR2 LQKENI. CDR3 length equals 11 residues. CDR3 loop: CASSGQETQYF. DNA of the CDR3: TGTGCCAGCAGCGGCCAAGAGACCCAGTACTTC.

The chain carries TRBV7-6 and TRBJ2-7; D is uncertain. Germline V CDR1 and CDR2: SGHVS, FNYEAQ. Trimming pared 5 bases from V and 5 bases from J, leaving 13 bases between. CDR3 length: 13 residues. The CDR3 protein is CASSPSIAHEQYF. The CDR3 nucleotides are TGTGCCAGCAGCCCCAGTATAGCCCACGAGCAGTACTTC.

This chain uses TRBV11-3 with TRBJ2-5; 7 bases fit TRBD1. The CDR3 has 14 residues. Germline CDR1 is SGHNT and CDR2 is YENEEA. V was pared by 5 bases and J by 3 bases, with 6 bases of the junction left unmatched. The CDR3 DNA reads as TGTGCCAGCAGCATAACCGGGACAGAAGAGACCCAGTACTTC. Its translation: CASSITGTEETQYF.

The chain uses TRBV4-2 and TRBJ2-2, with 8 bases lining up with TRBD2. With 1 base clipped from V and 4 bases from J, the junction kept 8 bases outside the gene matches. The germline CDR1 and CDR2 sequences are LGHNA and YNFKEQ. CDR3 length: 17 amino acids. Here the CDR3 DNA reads TGTGCCAGCAGCCAAGGAACGGCGGGGGGCCGCACCGGGGAGCTGTTTTTT. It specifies CASSQGTAGGRTGELFF.

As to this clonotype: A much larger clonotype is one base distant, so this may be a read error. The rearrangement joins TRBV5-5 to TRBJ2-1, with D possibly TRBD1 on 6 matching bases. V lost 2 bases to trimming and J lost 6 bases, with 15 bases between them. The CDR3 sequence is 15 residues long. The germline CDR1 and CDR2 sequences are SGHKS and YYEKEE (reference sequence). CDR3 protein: CASSFVGQSANEQFF. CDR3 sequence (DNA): TGTGCCAGCAGCTTCGTAGGACAGTCGGCCAATGAGCAGTTCTTC.

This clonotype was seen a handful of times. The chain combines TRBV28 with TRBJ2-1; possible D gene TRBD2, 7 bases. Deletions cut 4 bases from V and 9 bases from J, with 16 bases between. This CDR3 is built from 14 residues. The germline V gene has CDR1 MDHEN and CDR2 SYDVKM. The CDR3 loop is CASSSPGGRGEQFF. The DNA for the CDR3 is TGTGCCAGCAGTTCCCCGGGGGGCAGAGGTGAGCAGTTCTTC.

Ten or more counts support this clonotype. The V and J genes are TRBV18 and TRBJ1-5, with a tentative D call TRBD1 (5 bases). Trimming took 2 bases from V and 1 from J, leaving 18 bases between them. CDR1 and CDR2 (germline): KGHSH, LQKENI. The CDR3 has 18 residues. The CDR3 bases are TGTGCCAGCTCACCAGGACCCCTCGCAGACAGAAGCAATCAGCCCCAGCATTTT. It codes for CASSPGPLADRSNQPQHF. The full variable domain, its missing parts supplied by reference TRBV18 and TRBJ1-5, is NAGVMQNPRHLVRRRGQEARLRCSPMKGHSHVYWYRQLPEEGLKFMVYLQKENIIDESGMPKERFSAEFPKEGPSILRIQQVVRGDSAAYFCASSPGPLADRSNQPQHFGDGTRLSIL.

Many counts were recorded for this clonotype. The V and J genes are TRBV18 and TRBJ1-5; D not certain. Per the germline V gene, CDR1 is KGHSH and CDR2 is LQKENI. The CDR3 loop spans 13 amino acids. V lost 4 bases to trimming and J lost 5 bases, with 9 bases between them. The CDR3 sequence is CASSQDGYQPQHF. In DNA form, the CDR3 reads TGTGCCAGCTCACAAGACGGCTATCAGCCCCAGCATTTT.

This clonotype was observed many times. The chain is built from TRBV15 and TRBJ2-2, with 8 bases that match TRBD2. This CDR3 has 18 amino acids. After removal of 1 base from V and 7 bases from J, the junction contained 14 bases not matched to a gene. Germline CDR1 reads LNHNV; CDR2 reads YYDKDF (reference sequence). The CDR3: CATSRVAQILAGFGELFF. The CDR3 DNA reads TGTGCCACCAGCAGAGTAGCCCAAATTTTAGCGGGGTTCGGGGAGCTGTTTTTT.

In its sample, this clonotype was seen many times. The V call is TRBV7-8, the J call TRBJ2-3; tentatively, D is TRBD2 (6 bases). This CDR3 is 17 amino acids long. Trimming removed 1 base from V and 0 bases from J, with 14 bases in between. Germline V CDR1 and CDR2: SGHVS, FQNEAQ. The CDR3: CASSLDPLGTSTDTQYF. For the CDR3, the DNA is TGTGCCAGCAGCTTAGACCCCCTGGGGACTAGCACAGATACGCAGTATTTT.